The entry below gives a single T cell receptor beta chain sequence along with its context. The data stem from a study of blood T cell repertoires in COVID-19. Turning to the study itself: Researchers got acute and convalescent COVID-19 samples from the United States, Italy and Spain. Sources were T cells, B-cell-depleted T cells, or PBMCs; the material itself was cDNA or gDNA.

Source study methods: Scientists estimated how many nucleated cells there were by amplifying reference gene primers. Measured with immunoSEQ multiplex PCR; TCRdb has only the in-frame clones, and not every one. Clonal size and the V and J genes are those of that table, whereas D and trimming came from the DNA. The sample shows 97,000 or so clones, around 80% of them seen only once. V was pared by 9 bases and J by 5 bases, with 14 bases between. The CDR3 is 13 amino acids. CDR1 and CDR2 from the germline V gene are SNHLY and FYNNEI. The J gene is TRBJ1-5, the V gene TRBV2, with D possibly TRBD1 on 6 matching bases. The receptor was derived from a man aged 55 to 70 with active or convalescent COVID-19. The source material was peripheral blood. The CDR3 DNA reads TGTGCCAGTGGGGGGGGGCTACATCAGCCCCAGCATTTT. This encodes CASGGGLHQPQHF.